This T cell receptor beta chain was sequenced for a study of blood T cell repertoires in COVID-19. About the research overall: The cDNA or gDNA used as material had been derived from T cells, B-cell-depleted T cells, or PBMCs.

This table comes from immunoSEQ multiplex PCR, and its TCRdb copy is limited to in-frame clones, with some not included. The sample contains about 82,000 clones, about 82% of which appear only once. The sample comprised peripheral blood. The sequence came from a man at least 80 years old with active or convalescent COVID-19.

CDR3 residues: CASSYSRQAQETQYF. The CDR3 bases are TGTGCCAGCAGTTACTCTCGGCAGGCGCAAGAGACCCAGTACTTC. The V and J genes are TRBV6-5 and TRBJ2-5; D gene ambiguous. V lost 0 bases and J lost 2, with 10 bases in between. The CDR3 length is 15 residues. Germline V CDR1 and CDR2: MNHEY, SVGAGI.